This T cell receptor (beta chain) was profiled in a study of blood T cell repertoires in COVID-19. For the study at large: Sites across the United States, Italy and Spain contributed samples from acute and convalescent COVID-19. The analysed material was cDNA or gDNA that came from T cells, B-cell-depleted T cells, or PBMCs.

In the original processing: For nucleated cells, counts were estimated from reference gene primer amplification. The repertoire was sequenced with immunoSEQ multiplex PCR; TCRdb's copy has only in-frame clones and lacks some. That table is the source of V, J and clone size, and D and trimming were worked out from the DNA. This sample has over 85,000 clones, with 75% to 95% found just once. Trimming shortened V by 2 bases and J by 4 bases, and 8 bases separated the two germline ends. CDR3 size: 13 residues. CDR1 and CDR2 (germline): LNHDA, SQIVND (reference sequence). This receptor was identified in a man younger than 35 with acute or convalescent COVID-19. Sequencing was carried out using peripheral blood. The chain links TRBV19 to TRBJ1-1, with a weak D call TRBD1 (5 bases). The CDR3 spells CASSIKGPTEAFF. The CDR3 DNA reads as TGTGCCAGTAGTATAAAGGGGCCCACTGAAGCTTTCTTT.